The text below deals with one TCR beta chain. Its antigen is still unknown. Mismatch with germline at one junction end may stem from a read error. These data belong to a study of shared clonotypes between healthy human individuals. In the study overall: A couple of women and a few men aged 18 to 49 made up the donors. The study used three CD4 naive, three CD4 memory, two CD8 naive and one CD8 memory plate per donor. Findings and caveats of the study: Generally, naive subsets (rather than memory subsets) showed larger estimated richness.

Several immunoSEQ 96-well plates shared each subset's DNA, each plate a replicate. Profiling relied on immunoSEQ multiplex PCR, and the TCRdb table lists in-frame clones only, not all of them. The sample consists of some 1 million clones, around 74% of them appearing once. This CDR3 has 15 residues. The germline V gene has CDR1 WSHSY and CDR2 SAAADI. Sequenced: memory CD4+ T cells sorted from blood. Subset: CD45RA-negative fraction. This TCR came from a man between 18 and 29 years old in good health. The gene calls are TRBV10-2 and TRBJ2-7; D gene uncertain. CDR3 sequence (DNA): TGTGCCATCAGTGGTGGGTCCTTCAGCCGGGACGAGCAGTACTTC. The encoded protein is CAISGGSFSRDEQYF.